This TCR beta chain was sequenced for a study of siplizumab effects on memory and regulatory T cells. V lost 5 bases to trimming and J lost 2 bases, with 10 bases between them. The CDR3 has 15 residues. From germline, CDR1 is LNHDA and CDR2 SQIVND (reference sequence). Notes on the study in general: A naive or memory phenotype could not be assigned to roughly 80-96% of the proliferating CD4+ or CD8+ clones.

Each sample contributed around 1.1 x 10^5 TCR templates to the assay. Data came from immunoSEQ multiplex PCR; TCRdb stores just in-frame clones and leaves some out. The table records around 100,000 clones, approximately 91% of them present only once. As to this clone: Its antigen is unidentified.

The chain uses TRBV19 and TRBJ1-6, with D possibly TRBD1 on 6 matching bases. The sequence came from a human donor in good health. What was sequenced was CD4+ T cells sorted from blood. This CDR3 is CASSGGHTYNSPLHF. The CDR3 bases are TGTGCCAGTAGTGGGGGCCACACCTATAATTCACCCCTCCACTTT. The variable domain in full, completed from reference TRBV19 and TRBJ1-6, reads DGGITQSPKYLFRKEGQNVTLSCEQNLNHDAMYWYRQDPGQGLRLIYYSQIVNDFQKGDIAEGYSVSREKKESFPLTVTSAQKNPTAFYLCASSGGHTYNSPLHFGNGTRLTVT.